This T cell receptor (beta chain) was sequenced in a study of T cells in Graves' hyperthyroidism and ophthalmopathy (dated by TCRdb to about 2019). With respect to the entire study: Peripheral blood was collected at initial diagnosis, before any treatment. A discovery cohort of about a hundred patients, approximately 45 with Graves' ophthalmopathy and 55 to 65 with stable Graves' hyperthyroidism, was used to find distinguishing TCR V-J signatures. Whether ophthalmopathy could be predicted prospectively was tested in an independent validation cohort made up of approximately 19 hyperthyroidism patients plus 17 patients who later progressed to ophthalmopathy. For training and testing, the 100 or so patients in the discovery cohort were randomly divided in a 7:3 ratio. The study also compared thyroid tissue and blood T-cell repertoires from roughly six Graves' hyperthyroidism patients. After sampling, hyperthyroidism patients received methimazole starting at 30 mg daily, and ophthalmopathy patients received high-dose intravenous methylprednisolone. TCR Vbeta CDR3 sequencing of fewer than 150 peripheral blood samples (over 40 ophthalmopathy, approximately 80 hyperthyroidism and around 17 progressor patients) is reported in the paper.

The V and J ends are trimmed by 4 bases and 4 bases, leaving 17 bases between them. The CDR3, from cysteine to phenylalanine, totals 15 residues. The sequence is cut down to CDR3 DNA, 45 bases in frame from base 1. Looking up the germline V gene yields CDR1 SGDLS and CDR2 YYNGEE. Graves' hyperthyroidism was defined as stable when no progression to ophthalmopathy occurred over 18 months of follow-up. Hyperthyroidism patients were newly diagnosed, had a disease duration of under 2 months, and were aged 18 to 65 years. Any patient with an uncontrolled infection, another autoimmune disease, pregnancy or lactation was excluded. Diagnoses were established on the basis of clinical symptoms, serum thyroxine and TRAb, thyroid ultrasound, and orbital computed tomography. Ficoll-Paque density gradient centrifugation was used to isolate PBMCs from 8.5 to 10 ml of fresh peripheral blood. Total RNA was extracted with Trizol reagent, and quality was checked on an Agilent 2100 Bioanalyzer.

What the research found in general, with its limitations: Most expanded thyroid clonotypes (frequency above 0.001) were also detected in blood, suggesting blood repertoires may reflect thyroid immune responses. Ophthalmopathy was separated from stable hyperthyroidism by a 13 V-J signature model, with roughly 88% sensitivity and roughly 84% specificity obtained in cross-validation and 80%/75% obtained in testing. During validation, the model predicted progression to ophthalmopathy a median of approximately 7 months ahead of onset, with more than 60% sensitivity and around 72% specificity. No statistical method was used to set the sample size in advance, and investigators knew the group allocation.

TCR beta CDR3 regions were amplified from RNA transcripts. A first-round RT-PCR of the TCR CDR3 used the HTBI primer set with the Qiagen OneStep RT-PCR kit. Libraries were constructed in a second round of multiplex PCR, after which size selection and purification were carried out. The libraries were sequenced on an Illumina HiSeq2000 using paired-end 100 bp reads. The authors' analysis ran thus. SOAPnuke was used to process the raw data, removing reads that contained adapters or uncalled bases, had a mean Phred below 15, or lacked an exact match to the constant primer or identifier. High-quality paired reads were merged with COPE v1.2.5, and unique nucleotide sequences were defined as clonotypes. MiTCR v1.1 was used to align the clonotypes against IMGT TRBV, TRBD and TRBJ reference segments. Only V-J combinations with frequency above 0.0001, covering roughly 99% of repertoires, were analysed. The TCS score was defined as the ratio of F50 (clonal expansion) to E x V (chaos), calculated using BLOSUM62-based TCRdist between CDR3 peptides within each V-J. Welch's t-statistics and random forest reduced fewer than 600 V-J features to 13, which were used in a naive Bayes classifier (R e1071). Starting from the raw public reads, TCRdb applied fastp trimming at Q25, assembled clones with MiXCR and retained in-frame beta chains. One record per CDR3 amino acid sequence lists the most common genes and DNA. None of the V and J calls come from the authors' own analysis; TCRdb made them. Present in this sample are approximately 600,000 distinct CDR3 sequences, 15% to 20% of which were seen just once. 3.8% of the sample is in the top ten clones.

Concerning this clonotype: The specificity of this receptor is unknown. Within one base of it there is no much larger clone, and no base qualities were kept.

Sample: blood. The rearranged segments are TRBV9 and TRBJ2-5; the D gene is not confidently resolved. The sequence was obtained from a woman aged 30 to 39 with Graves' hyperthyroidism. CDR3 loop: CASSPRVSARETQYF. The DNA sequence is given as TGTGCCAGCAGCCCTCGCGTGTCAGCCAGAGAGACCCAGTACTTC.